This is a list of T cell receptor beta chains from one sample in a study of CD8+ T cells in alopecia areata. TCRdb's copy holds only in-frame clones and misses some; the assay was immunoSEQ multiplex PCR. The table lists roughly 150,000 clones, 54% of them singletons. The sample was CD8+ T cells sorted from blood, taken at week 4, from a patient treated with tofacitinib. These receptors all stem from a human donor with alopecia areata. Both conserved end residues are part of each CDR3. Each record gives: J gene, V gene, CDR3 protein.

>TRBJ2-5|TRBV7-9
CASTFGGGQETQYF
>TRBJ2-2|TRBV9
CASSPHAGFRAGELFF
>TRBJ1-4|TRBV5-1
CASSGTEGKLFF
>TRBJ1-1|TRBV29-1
CSVEKGEAFF
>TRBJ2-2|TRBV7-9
CASIHGGHMWELFF
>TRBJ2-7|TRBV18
CASSRPRGLAYEQYF
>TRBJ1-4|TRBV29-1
CSVRAGQAKNEKLFF
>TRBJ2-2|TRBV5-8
CASSRSQGRRELFF
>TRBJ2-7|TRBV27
CASGSPDTGYYEQYF
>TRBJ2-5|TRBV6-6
CASDRAHQETQYF
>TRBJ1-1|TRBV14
CASSQVYGISAFF
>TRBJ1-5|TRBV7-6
CASSLRRGQPQHF
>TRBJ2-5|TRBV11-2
CASSLDGEETQYF